This T cell receptor beta chain was captured by sequencing in a study of CD8+CD57+ T cells in acquired aplastic anemia (dated by TCRdb to 2016 to 2019). For context, the study as a whole: Extracted DNA from sorted CD4+ and CD8+ cells averaged around 3.5 ug, ranging from roughly 0.17 to 27.4 ug. CD8+CD57+ expansion was defined as frequency above the mean frequency observed in healthy subjects. On the study overall, not on this receptor specifically: CD8+ Simpson's diversity did not differ significantly between patients and healthy controls (P=0.060). Although 25 to 30 CD8+ CDR3 sequences were shared by patients and controls, these sequences appeared highly expressed in patients and within the immunodominant clones of patients.

This clonotype was seen at least ten times. This receptor's antigen is unknown. No per-base quality is available; no much larger clone lies one base away. The germline V gene (reference sequence) gives CDR1 as LNHDA and CDR2 as SQIVND. The CDR3 starts with the cysteine, ends with the phenylalanine, and has 15 residues. Only the CDR3 DNA stays, 45 bases, in frame from base 1. V is pruned by 3 bases and J by 1 base, leaving 5 bases of the junction without a gene match. TCR beta VDJ combination and CDR3 sequence profiling used genomic DNA as the template. TCR repertoire sequencing was run on an Illumina HiSeq 2000. As for how the authors treated the data: TRBV/TRBJ rearrangement plots, CDR3 size and DJ length profiles, and Simpson's diversity index were used to evaluate the repertoires. The most abundant DNA sequence in the deep sequencing data was defined as the immunodominant clone. CDR3 amino acid sequences were checked for sharing between subjects and were compared against published repertoires and the VDJdb database. TCRdb trimmed the raw reads at Q25, called clones with MiXCR and kept productive beta chains. Here each entry gathers all rows of one CDR3 protein and keeps the most common genes and DNA. The V and J calls here are based on TCRdb, not the publication. This sample is represented by about 160,000 distinct CDR3 sequences; around half of them were singletons. 2.5% to 3.5% of the sample comes from the top ten.

Patients chosen for sequencing had shown expansion of CD8+CD57+ cells by flow cytometry. Severe acquired aplastic anemia was diagnosed in all patients according to International Study of Aplastic Anemia and Agranulocytosis and Camitta criteria. No patient had received any therapy when blood was sampled. The study deep-sequenced TCR repertoires of sorted CD4+ and CD8+ blood T cells from severe aplastic anemia patients and healthy subjects. In the USA, patient enrollment took place under clinicaltrials.gov protocols 00001620, 01623167, 00001397, 00071045, 00081523 and 00961064. Ficoll-Paque density gradient centrifugation was used to isolate peripheral blood mononuclear cells. Before DNA extraction, CD4+ and CD8+ T cells were sorted with FACS or magnetic beads.

The clonotype was recovered from a human donor with aplastic anemia. The sequenced sample was sorted CD4+, CD8+, or CD8+CD57+ T cells (not recorded which) from PBMCs. The receptor chain draws on TRBV19 and TRBJ1-1, with 7 central nucleotides matching TRBD1. In nucleotide form, the sequence is TGTGCCAGTAGTATCTACAGGGGTGCGAACACTGAAGCTTTCTTT. Its product reads: CASSIYRGANTEAFF.